Sequencing of this T cell receptor beta chain was carried out in a study of blood T cell repertoires in COVID-19. V was pared by 0 bases and J by 2 bases, with 0 bases of the junction left unmatched. The CDR3 sequence is 15 residues long. Germline CDR1 and CDR2: SGHNT and YYREEE (reference sequence). Profiling relied on immunoSEQ multiplex PCR, and the TCRdb table lists in-frame clones only, not all of them. The repertoire holds approximately 150,000 clones, with around three quarters as singletons. This chain joins TRBV5-4 and TRBJ2-1, with 9 nucleotides matching TRBD2. The sequence derives from a man in his fifties or sixties with acute or convalescent COVID-19. The specimen was peripheral blood. The CDR3 region is CASSLGGGAYNEQFF. CDR3 nucleotide sequence: TGTGCCAGCAGCTTGGGCGGGGGGGCCTACAATGAGCAGTTCTTC.